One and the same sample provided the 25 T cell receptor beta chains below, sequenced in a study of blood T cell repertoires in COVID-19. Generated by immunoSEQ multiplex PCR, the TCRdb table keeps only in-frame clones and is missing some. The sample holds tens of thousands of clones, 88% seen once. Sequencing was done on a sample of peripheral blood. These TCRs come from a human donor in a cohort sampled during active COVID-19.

In DNA, the CDR3 is TGTGCCACCGGGACAGGGGGCTCCTACAATGAGCAGTTCTTC. It translates to CATGTGGSYNEQFF. The V gene is TRBV28, the J gene TRBJ2-1, with 11 bases lining up with TRBD1. The CDR3 has 14 residues. The germline V gene encodes CDR1 MDHEN and CDR2 SYDVKM. The junction had 2 bases not matched to a gene; V was cut back by 10 bases and J by 0 bases.

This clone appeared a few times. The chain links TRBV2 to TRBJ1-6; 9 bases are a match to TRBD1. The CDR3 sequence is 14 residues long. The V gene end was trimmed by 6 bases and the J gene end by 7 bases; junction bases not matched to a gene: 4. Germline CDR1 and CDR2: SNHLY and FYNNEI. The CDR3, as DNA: TGTGCCAGCAGGGGGACAGGGCAGAATTCACCCCTCCACTTT. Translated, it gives CASRGTGQNSPLHF.

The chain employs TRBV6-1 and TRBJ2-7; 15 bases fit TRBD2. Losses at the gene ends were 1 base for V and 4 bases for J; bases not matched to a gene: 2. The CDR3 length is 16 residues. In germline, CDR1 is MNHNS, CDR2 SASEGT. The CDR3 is CASSEGTSGRGYEQYF. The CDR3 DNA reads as TGTGCCAGCAGTGAAGGGACTAGCGGGAGGGGGTACGAGCAGTACTTC.

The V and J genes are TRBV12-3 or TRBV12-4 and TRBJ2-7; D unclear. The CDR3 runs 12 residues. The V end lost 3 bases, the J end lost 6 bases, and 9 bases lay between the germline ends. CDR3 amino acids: CASSFDSSEQYF. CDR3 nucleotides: TGTGCCAGCAGTTTCGATAGTTCCGAGCAGTACTTC.

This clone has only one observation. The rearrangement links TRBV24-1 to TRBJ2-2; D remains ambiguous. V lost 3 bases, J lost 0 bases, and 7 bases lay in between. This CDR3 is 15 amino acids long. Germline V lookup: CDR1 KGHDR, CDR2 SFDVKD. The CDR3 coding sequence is TGTGCCACCAGTGATGTCTCGGCGAACACCGGGGAGCTGTTTTTT. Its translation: CATSDVSANTGELFF.

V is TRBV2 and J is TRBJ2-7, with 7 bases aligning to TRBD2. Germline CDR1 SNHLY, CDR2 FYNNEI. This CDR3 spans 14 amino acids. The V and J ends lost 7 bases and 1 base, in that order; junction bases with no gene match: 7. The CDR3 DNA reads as TGTGCCAGCATCTTCGAACTAGCGTCCTACGAGCAGTACTTC. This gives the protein CASIFELASYEQYF.

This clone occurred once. CDR3 protein: CASRQTSGTTGELFF. Here the CDR3 DNA reads TGTGCCAGCAGACAGACTAGCGGGACCACCGGGGAGCTGTTTTTT. This chain uses TRBV2 with TRBJ2-2, with 11 nucleotides matching TRBD2. V trimming: 6 bases; J trimming: 4 bases; junction bases outside the gene matches: 4. The germline CDR1 and CDR2 sequences are SNHLY and FYNNEI. The CDR3 is 15 residues long.

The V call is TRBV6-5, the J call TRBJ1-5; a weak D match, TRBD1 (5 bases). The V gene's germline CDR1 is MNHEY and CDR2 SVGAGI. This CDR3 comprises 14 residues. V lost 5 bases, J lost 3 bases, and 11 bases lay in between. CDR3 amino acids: CASSRDRINQPQHF. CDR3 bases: TGTGCCAGCAGTCGAGACAGAATCAATCAGCCCCAGCATTTT.

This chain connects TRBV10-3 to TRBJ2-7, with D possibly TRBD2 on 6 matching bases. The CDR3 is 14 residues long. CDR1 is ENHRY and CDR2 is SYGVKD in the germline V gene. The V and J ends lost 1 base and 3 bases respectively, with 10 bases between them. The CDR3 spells CAISELGGSYEQYF. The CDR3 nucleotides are TGTGCCATCAGTGAGTTGGGGGGAAGCTACGAGCAGTACTTC.

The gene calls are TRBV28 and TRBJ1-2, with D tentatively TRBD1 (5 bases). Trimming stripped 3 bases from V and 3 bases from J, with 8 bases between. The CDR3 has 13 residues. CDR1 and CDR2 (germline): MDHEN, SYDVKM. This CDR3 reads CASSLQGYYGYTF. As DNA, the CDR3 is TGTGCCAGCAGTTTGCAGGGCTACTATGGCTACACCTTC.

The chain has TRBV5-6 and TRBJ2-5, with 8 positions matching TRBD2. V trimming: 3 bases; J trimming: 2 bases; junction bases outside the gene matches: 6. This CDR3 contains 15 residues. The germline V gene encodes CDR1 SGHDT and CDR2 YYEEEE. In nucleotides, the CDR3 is TGTGCCAGCAGCTGGCCGGGAGGGATGCAAGAGACCCAGTACTTC. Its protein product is CASSWPGGMQETQYF.

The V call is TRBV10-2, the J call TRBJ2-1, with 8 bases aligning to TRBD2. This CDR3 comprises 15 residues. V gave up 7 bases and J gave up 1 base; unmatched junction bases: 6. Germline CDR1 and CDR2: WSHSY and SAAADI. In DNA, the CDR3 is TGCGCCAGCAATCTACTAGCGGCGTCCTACAATGAGCAGTTCTTC. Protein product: CASNLLAASYNEQFF.

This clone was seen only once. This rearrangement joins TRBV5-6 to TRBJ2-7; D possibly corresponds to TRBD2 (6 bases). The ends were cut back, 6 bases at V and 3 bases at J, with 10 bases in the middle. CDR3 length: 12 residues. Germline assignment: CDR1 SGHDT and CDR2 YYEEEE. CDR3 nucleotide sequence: TGTGCCAGCATCGGCGGGGACTACGAGCAGTACGTC. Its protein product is CASIGGDYEQYV.

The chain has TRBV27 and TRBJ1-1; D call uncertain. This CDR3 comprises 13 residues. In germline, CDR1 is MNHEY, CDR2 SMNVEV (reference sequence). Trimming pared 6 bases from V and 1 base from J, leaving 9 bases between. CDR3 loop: CASSRYGNTEAFF. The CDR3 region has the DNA TGTGCCAGCAGCCGCTACGGGAACACTGAAGCTTTCTTT.

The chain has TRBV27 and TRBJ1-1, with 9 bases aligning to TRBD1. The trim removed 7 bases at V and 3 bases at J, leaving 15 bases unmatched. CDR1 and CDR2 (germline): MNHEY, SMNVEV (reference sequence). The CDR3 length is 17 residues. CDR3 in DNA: TGTGCCAGCACCAGTATGGGACAGGGTAGGTTGGACACTGAAGCTTTCTTT. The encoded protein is CASTSMGQGRLDTEAFF.

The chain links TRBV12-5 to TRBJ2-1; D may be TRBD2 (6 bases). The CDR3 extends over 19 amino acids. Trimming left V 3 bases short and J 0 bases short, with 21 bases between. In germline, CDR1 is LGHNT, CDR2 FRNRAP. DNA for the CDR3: TGTGCTAGTGGTTTCGAGGTGACTAGACCAGTAAGCTCCTACAATGAGCAGTTCTTC. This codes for CASGFEVTRPVSSYNEQFF.

The CDR3 loop reads CASSPGPGDSYEQYF. The DNA of the CDR3 is TGTGCCAGCTCACCAGGACCAGGGGACTCCTACGAGCAGTACTTC. The genes are TRBV18 and TRBJ2-7; TRBD1 might be the D (6 bases). The germline V gene encodes CDR1 KGHSH and CDR2 LQKENI. This CDR3 comprises 15 residues. Trimming left V 2 bases short and J 0 bases short, with 11 bases between.

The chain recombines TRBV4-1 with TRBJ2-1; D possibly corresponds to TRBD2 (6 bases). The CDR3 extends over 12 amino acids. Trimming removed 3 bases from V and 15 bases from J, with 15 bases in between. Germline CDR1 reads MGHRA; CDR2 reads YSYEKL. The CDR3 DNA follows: TGCGCCAGCAGCCAGGCGGGGCTTAGACCGTTCTTC. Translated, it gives CASSQAGLRPFF.

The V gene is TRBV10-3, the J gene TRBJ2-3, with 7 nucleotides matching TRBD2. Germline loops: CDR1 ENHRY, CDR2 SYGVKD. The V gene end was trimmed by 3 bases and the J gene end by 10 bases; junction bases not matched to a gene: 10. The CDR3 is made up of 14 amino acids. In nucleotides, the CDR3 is TGTGCCATCAGTGACGGGACTACCTGGGGGGCGCAGTATTTT. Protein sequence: CAISDGTTWGAQYF.

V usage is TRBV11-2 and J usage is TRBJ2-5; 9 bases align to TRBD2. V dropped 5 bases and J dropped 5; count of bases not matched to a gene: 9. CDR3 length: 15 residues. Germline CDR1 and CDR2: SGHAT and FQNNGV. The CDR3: CASSPAGGPLETQYF. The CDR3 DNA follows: TGTGCCAGCAGCCCGGCGGGAGGGCCGTTGGAGACCCAGTACTTC.

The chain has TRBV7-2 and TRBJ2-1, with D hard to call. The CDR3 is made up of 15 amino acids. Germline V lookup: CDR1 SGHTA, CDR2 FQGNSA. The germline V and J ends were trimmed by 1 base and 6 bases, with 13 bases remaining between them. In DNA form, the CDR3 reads TGTGCCAGCAGCTTAGGCGGTTTACAAGCCAATGAGCAGTTCTTC. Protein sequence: CASSLGGLQANEQFF.

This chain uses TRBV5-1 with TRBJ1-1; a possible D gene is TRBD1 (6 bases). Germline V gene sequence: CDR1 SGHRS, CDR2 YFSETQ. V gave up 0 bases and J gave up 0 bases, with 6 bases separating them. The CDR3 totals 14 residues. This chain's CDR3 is CASSLDRVNTEAFF. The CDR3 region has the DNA TGCGCCAGCAGCTTGGACAGGGTGAACACTGAAGCTTTCTTT.

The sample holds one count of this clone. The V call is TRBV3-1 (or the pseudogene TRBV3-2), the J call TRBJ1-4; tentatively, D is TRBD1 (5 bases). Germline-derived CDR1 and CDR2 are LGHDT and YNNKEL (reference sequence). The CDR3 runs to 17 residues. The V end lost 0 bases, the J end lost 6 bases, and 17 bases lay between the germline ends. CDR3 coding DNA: TGTGCCAGCAGCCAAGAGGGACTTGGGGGGACTTATGAAAAACTGTTTTTT. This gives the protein CASSQEGLGGTYEKLFF.

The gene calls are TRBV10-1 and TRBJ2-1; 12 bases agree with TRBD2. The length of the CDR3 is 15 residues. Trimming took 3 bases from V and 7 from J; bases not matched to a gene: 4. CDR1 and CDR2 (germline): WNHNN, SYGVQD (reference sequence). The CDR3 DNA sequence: TGCGCCAGCAGTGAACCCGGGACTAGCGGGAATGAGCAGTTCTTC. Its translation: CASSEPGTSGNEQFF.

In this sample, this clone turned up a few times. In nucleotides, the CDR3 is TGCGCCAGCAGCTTGGTCCCTAGCGGGGGGGTTTGGGAGCAGTACTTC. As protein: CASSLVPSGGVWEQYF. This chain connects TRBV5-1 to TRBJ2-7; 12 nucleotides match TRBD2. J was trimmed by 7 bases and V by 0 bases; bases with no gene match: 8. This CDR3 region has 16 residues. CDR1 and CDR2 (germline): SGHRS, YFSETQ.